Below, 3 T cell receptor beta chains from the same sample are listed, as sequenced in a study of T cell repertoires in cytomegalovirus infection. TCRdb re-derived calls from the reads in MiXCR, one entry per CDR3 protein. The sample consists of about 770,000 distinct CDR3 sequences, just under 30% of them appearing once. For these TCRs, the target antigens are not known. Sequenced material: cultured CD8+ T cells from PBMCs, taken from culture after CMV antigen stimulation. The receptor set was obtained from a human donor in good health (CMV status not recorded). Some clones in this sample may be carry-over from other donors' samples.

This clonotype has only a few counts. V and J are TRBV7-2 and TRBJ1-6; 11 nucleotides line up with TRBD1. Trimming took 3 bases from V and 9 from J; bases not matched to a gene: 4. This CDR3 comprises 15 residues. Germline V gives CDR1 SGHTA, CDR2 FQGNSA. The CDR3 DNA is TGTGCCAGCAGCTTGTCCGGGACAGGGGGTTCACCCCTCCACTTT. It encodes CASSLSGTGGSPLHF.

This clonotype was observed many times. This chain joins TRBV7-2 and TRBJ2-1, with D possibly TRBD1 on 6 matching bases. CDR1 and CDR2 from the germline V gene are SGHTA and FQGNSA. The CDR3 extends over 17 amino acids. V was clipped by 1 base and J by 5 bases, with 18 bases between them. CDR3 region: CASSLVGFPGVDNEQFF. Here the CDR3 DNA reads TGTGCCAGCAGCTTAGTGGGTTTCCCAGGGGTAGACAATGAGCAGTTCTTC.

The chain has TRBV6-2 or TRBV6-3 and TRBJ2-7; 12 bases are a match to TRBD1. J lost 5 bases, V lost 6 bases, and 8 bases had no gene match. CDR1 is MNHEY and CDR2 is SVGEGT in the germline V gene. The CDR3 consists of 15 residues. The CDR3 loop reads CASSLGTGGWNEQYV. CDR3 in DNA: TGTGCCAGCAGCCTCGGGACAGGGGGCTGGAACGAGCAGTACGTC.